Each of the 7 T cell receptor beta chains below was sequenced from the same sample in a study of blood T cells in healthy people across ages. The second PCR ran about 6 to 12 cycles with a sample-barcoded 5' primer and J-beta primers. One entry per CDR3 protein, called by TCRdb with MiXCR from the 5' RACE reads. This table has hundreds of thousands of distinct CDR3 sequences, about 27% appearing once. In addition, the sample was reused for a study of T cells of mothers and their children.

Sequences were obtained from blood. These receptors were taken from a boy younger than 10 in good health.

This clonotype was observed a few times. The chain joins TRBV25-1 to TRBJ1-1, with D tentatively TRBD1 (6 bases). CDR3 length: 12 residues. Per the germline V gene, CDR1 is MGHDK and CDR2 is SYGVNS. V was shortened by 3 bases and J by 10 bases, with 12 bases between the two germline ends. DNA for the CDR3: TGTGCCAGCAGTGAGGTGGCAGGGGCAGCTTTCTTT. It translates to CASSEVAGAAFF. The whole variable domain, filled in from reference TRBV25-1 and TRBJ1-1, reads EADIYQTPRYLVIGTGKKITLECSQTMGHDKMYWYQQDPGMELHLIHYSYGVNSTEKGDLSSESTVSRIRTEHFPLTLESARPSHTSQYLCASSEVAGAAFFGQGTRLTVV.

The chain has TRBV24-1 and TRBJ2-1; TRBD1 aligns across 7 bases. The DNA end is more similar to TRBJ2-7, so the J call may be wrong. The CDR3 loop spans 15 amino acids. Germline CDR1 reads KGHDR; CDR2 reads SFDVKD. The CDR3 nucleotides are TGTGCCACCAGTGATTACGACAGGGTGAGGGGCGAGCAGTACTTC. Its translation: CATSDYDRVRGEQYF.

This clonotype was found a few times. This chain's CDR3 is CSVYGQGGAGGYTF. The CDR3 coding sequence is TGCAGCGTTTATGGACAGGGAGGTGCGGGTGGCTACACCTTC. J is TRBJ1-2 and V is TRBV29-1; 8 bases line up with TRBD1. In germline, CDR1 is SQVTM, CDR2 ANQGSEA. The CDR3 has 14 amino acids. J was trimmed by 7 bases and V by 5 bases; bases with no gene match: 12.

This clonotype was detected a few times. One end of the junction is discordant with germline, which a read error may explain. The V call is TRBV2, the J call TRBJ1-4; maybe TRBD1 (5 bases). The V gene's germline CDR1 is SNHLY and CDR2 FYNNEI. The CDR3 totals 15 residues. CDR3 DNA: TGTGCCAGCAGCGTTGGACAAGCAACTAATGAAAAACTGCTTTTT. Translation: CASSVGQATNEKLLF.

The chain couples TRBV12-3 or TRBV12-4 to TRBJ2-5; tentative D call: TRBD2 (6 bases). Trimming removed 3 bases from V and 3 bases from J, with 8 bases in between. The CDR3 covers 13 residues. CDR3 sequence: CASSFPSEETQYF. The CDR3 nucleotides are TGTGCCAGCAGTTTCCCTAGCGAAGAGACCCAGTACTTC.

The CDR3 loop reads CASSYLGIQYF. The CDR3 DNA reads TGTGCCAGCAGTTACTTAGGGATCCAGTACTTC. The rearrangement uses TRBV6-5 and TRBJ2-5; D is unresolved. This CDR3 comprises 11 residues. Germline lookup yields CDR1 MNHEY and CDR2 SVGAGI. Trimming took off 1 base at V and 10 bases at J, with 7 bases between the two ends.

This sequence joins TRBV7-9 and TRBJ1-6, with D tentatively TRBD1 (5 bases). The CDR3 has 13 residues. V lost 3 bases, J lost 7 bases, and 7 bases lay in between. The germline V gene encodes CDR1 SEHNR and CDR2 FQNEAQ (reference sequence). CDR3 coding DNA: TGTGCCAGCAGCTTCGGGGCCAATTCACCCCTCCACTTT. Translation gives CASSFGANSPLHF.